The 17 T cell receptor beta chains below come from one sample, sequenced in a study of beta chain features in type 1 diabetes. The study reverse transcribed the entire isolated RNA, so it sequenced expressed TCRB transcripts. Assay: immunoSEQ multiplex PCR; the TCRdb copy retains only in-frame clones and omits some. The table includes 680,000 or so clones, about an eighth detected once. Study outcomes and limitations: Among all four CD4+ subsets, Type 1 diabetes patients had TCRB CDR3s that were moderately but significantly shorter.

Their target antigens are unknown. The sample taken for sequencing was naive CD4+ T cells from blood. Receptors originate from a man between 18 and 35 years old with type 1 diabetes.

The chain carries TRBV18 and TRBJ1-2; D remains ambiguous. This CDR3 is built from 14 residues. Trimming took off 0 bases at V and 0 bases at J, with 5 bases between the two ends. Germline values: CDR1 KGHSH, CDR2 LQKENI. CDR3 in amino acids: CASSPPAANYGYTF. The CDR3 region has the DNA TGTGCCAGCTCACCACCGGCGGCTAACTATGGCTACACCTTC.

J is TRBJ2-3 and V is TRBV27; the D gene could be TRBD1 or TRBD2 (6 bases each). Trimming took off 9 bases at V and 4 bases at J, with 17 bases between the two ends. Germline values: CDR1 MNHEY, CDR2 SMNVEV (reference sequence). The CDR3 is 14 amino acids. The CDR3 region is CARGPQGGPDTQYF. The CDR3 DNA reads as TGTGCCAGGGGGCCACAGGGAGGACCAGATACGCAGTATTTT.

This clone was picked up a small number of times. The CDR3, as DNA: TGTGCCAGCAGCTTAGGGATAGGTGAAAAACTGTTTTTT. Its translation is CASSLGIGEKLFF. V gene TRBV7-9 combines with J gene TRBJ1-4; D remains unclear. Germline lookup yields CDR1 SEHNR and CDR2 FQNEAQ (reference sequence). The CDR3 length is 13 residues. The germline V and J ends were trimmed by 1 base and 7 bases, with 7 bases remaining between them.

This clone occurred a few times. Being one base from a much bigger clone, this may be a read error. The rearrangement uses TRBV6-6 and TRBJ2-5; D is uncertain. V shed 4 bases and J shed 1 base, with 1 base lying between them. This CDR3 comprises 11 residues. Germline CDR1 MNHNY, CDR2 SVGAGI (reference sequence). CDR3 region: CASSFQETQYF. In DNA form, the CDR3 reads TGTGCCAGCAGTTTCCAAGAGACCCAGTACTTC.

About this clone: Other DNA sequences in the same sample also yield this CDR3. The J gene is TRBJ2-3, the V gene TRBV18, with D perhaps TRBD2 (5 bases). Germline lookup yields CDR1 KGHSH and CDR2 LQKENI. V was pared by 3 bases and J by 1 base, with 8 bases between. This CDR3 has 14 residues. The CDR3 nucleotides read TGTGCCAGCTCACCTGGACTCGGCACAGATACGCAGTATTTT. Protein sequence: CASSPGLGTDTQYF. The full variable domain, completed using reference TRBV18 and TRBJ2-3, is NAGVMQNPRHLVRRRGQEARLRCSPMKGHSHVYWYRQLPEEGLKFMVYLQKENIIDESGMPKERFSAEFPKEGPSILRIQQVVRGDSAAYFCASSPGLGTDTQYFGPGTRLTVL.

This clone was detected only a few times. The genes are TRBV27 and TRBJ1-1, with TRBD1 identical over 9 bases. Per germline, CDR1 MNHEY and CDR2 SMNVEV (reference sequence). V lost 5 bases, J lost 4 bases, and 5 bases stayed unmatched. The CDR3 runs to 14 residues. CDR3 residues: CASSVQGALTEAFF. Written as DNA, the CDR3 is TGTGCCAGCAGTGTACAGGGGGCGCTCACTGAAGCTTTCTTT.

A few counts support this clone. This chain links TRBV5-1 with TRBJ1-2, with 8 bases identical to TRBD1. The ends lost 3 bases at V and 8 bases at J; junction bases unmatched: 9. The germline V gene encodes CDR1 SGHRS and CDR2 YFSETQ. The CDR3 loop spans 14 amino acids. The DNA for the CDR3 is TGCGCCAGCAGCTGGATTGACAGGGGTGGCGGCTACACCTTC. Its translation: CASSWIDRGGGYTF.

In this sample, this clone turned up a few times. This chain joins TRBV7-2 and TRBJ1-5, with 9 bases that match TRBD1. CDR3 length equals 14 residues. Germline V gene data show CDR1 as SGHTA and CDR2 as FQGNSA. The ends lost 3 bases at V and 6 bases at J; junction bases unmatched: 3. The CDR3 is CASSLDRGFQPQHF. The CDR3, as DNA: TGTGCCAGCAGCTTGGACAGGGGATTTCAGCCCCAGCATTTT.

This clone was seen a few times. The V and J genes are TRBV11-2 and TRBJ2-3; the match to TRBD1 covers 9 bases. Germline trimming cut 4 bases from V and 5 bases from J; bases unmatched to any gene: 7. Germline V gene data show CDR1 as SGHAT and CDR2 as FQNNGV. CDR3 length: 15 amino acids. CDR3 bases: TGTGCCAGCAGCTCCGACAGGGGGGCCAGAGATACGCAGTATTTT. It encodes CASSSDRGARDTQYF.

In DNA, the CDR3 is TGTGCCATCAGCAGCCCTTCCCAGGGAGGTGGGTACGAGCAGTACTTC. This codes for CAISSPSQGGGYEQYF. The chain has TRBV10-3 and TRBJ2-7; TRBD2 is a possible D gene (6 bases). Trimming shortened V by 6 bases and J by 4 bases, and 22 bases separated the two germline ends. The CDR3 length is 16 residues. Per the germline V gene, CDR1 is ENHRY and CDR2 is SYGVKD.

The gene calls are TRBV11-2 and TRBJ2-7, with D maybe TRBD1 (6 bases). Trimming took 5 bases from V and 3 from J, leaving 8 bases between them. In germline, CDR1 is SGHAT, CDR2 FQNNGV. The CDR3 has 12 amino acids. The CDR3 protein is CASSPTGYEQYF. DNA for the CDR3: TGTGCCAGCAGCCCGACAGGCTACGAGCAGTACTTC.

This clone appeared a few times. The CDR3 nucleotides read TGTGCCAGCAGCCAACCCCAGGGGTTGGGGAACACTGAAGCTTTCTTT. Protein sequence: CASSQPQGLGNTEAFF. This chain connects TRBV7-9 to TRBJ1-1; a possible D gene is TRBD1 (6 bases). Germline V gene lookup returns CDR1 SEHNR and CDR2 FQNEAQ (reference sequence). V lost 5 bases, J lost 1 base, and 17 bases lay in between. The CDR3 totals 16 residues.

This clone was seen more than once but under ten times. The rearrangement links TRBV27 to TRBJ2-1; D uncertain. The length of the CDR3 is 14 residues. Between the trimmed V and J ends, which lost 5 bases and 5 bases, there was a span of 13 bases. Germline assignment: CDR1 MNHEY and CDR2 SMNVEV (reference sequence). The CDR3 region has the DNA TGTGCCAGCAGTCCGCCAGACTGGAACAATGAGCAGTTCTTC. Encoded protein: CASSPPDWNNEQFF.

V and J are TRBV9 and TRBJ1-4; 7 bases match TRBD1. Unmatched junction bases numbered 2, after V lost 4 bases and J lost 8 bases. The CDR3 is 12 residues long. Germline V CDR1 and CDR2: SGDLS, YYNGEE. CDR3 sequence: CASSLQGEKLFF. CDR3 in DNA: TGTGCCAGCAGCTTACAGGGGGAAAAACTGTTTTTT.

CDR3 region: CSVVKGVNEQFF. Written as DNA, the CDR3 is TGCAGCGTTGTTAAGGGAGTCAATGAGCAGTTCTTC. V and J are TRBV29-1 and TRBJ2-1; TRBD2 is a possible D gene (5 bases). V was clipped by 4 bases and J by 6 bases, with 10 bases between them. Germline loops: CDR1 SQVTM, CDR2 ANQGSEA. The CDR3 is made up of 12 amino acids.

In this sample, this clone turned up a few times. In nucleotides, the CDR3 is TGCAGCCTCGGGGCCACAGAGACCCAGTACTTC. Translated, it gives CSLGATETQYF. The V call is TRBV20-1, the J call TRBJ2-5; possibly TRBD1 or TRBD2 for D (5 bases each). Germline V gives CDR1 DFQATT, CDR2 SNEGSKA (reference sequence). The CDR3 contains 11 residues.

The V and J genes are TRBV28 and TRBJ2-5; D possibly corresponds to TRBD1 (6 bases). V shed 10 bases and J shed 1 base, with 25 bases lying between them. Per germline, CDR1 MDHEN and CDR2 SYDVKM. This CDR3 is built from 17 residues. The CDR3 DNA reads as TGTGCCACCCTGAGACCCGGGACAACCAGGGGCCAAGAGACCCAGTACTTC. Amino acid sequence: CATLRPGTTRGQETQYF.